Described below is a single T cell receptor beta chain sequence and its context. Its target is unknown. The CDR3 extends over 15 amino acids. CDR1 and CDR2 (germline): LGHNA, YSLEER. The junction had 5 bases not matched to a gene; V was cut back by 1 base and J by 6 bases. This record comes from a study of human T cells and chemical hapten exposure. Study details: Small differences in pooled library volume mainly drove the variation in TCR yields per sample.

Findings and limits, study-wide: Among TCRs, those above 1 in 1000 frequency were unaffected by DPC sensitization.

As for time point: healthy volunteer bleed at 6 weeks. Total RNA came from unfractionated whole blood. Library construction involved attaching unique molecular identifiers to individual cDNA molecules, which allowed quantitative, reproducible TCR counting. TCRdb reprocessed the RACE reads via MiXCR and lists one record per CDR3 protein. Of 50,000 to 70,000 distinct CDR3 sequences in the sample, under 7.5% were seen once. This TCR was sampled from a female donor in good health. Some clones in this sample may be carry-over from other donors' samples. Sequencing input: whole blood. The chain is built from TRBV4-3 and TRBJ2-1; 8 positions match TRBD1. CDR3 coding DNA: TGCGCCAGCAGCCAAGGGCCGGGACAGGCCAATGAGCAGTTCTTC. The encoded protein is CASSQGPGQANEQFF.